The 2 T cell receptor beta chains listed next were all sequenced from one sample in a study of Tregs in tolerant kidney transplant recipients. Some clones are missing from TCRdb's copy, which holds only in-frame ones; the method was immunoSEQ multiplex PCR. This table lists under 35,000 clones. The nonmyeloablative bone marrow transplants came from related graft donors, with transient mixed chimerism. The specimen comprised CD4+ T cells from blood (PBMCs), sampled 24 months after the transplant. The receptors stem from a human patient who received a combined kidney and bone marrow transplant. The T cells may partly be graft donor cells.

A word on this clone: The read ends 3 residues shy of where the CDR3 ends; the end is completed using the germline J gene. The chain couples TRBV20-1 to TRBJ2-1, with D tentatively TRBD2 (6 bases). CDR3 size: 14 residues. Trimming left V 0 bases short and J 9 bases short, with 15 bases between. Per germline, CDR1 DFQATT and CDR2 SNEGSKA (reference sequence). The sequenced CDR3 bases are TGCAGTGCTAGAGATACAGTCCTTAGCGGTGAG. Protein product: CSARDTVLSGE. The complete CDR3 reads CSARDTVLSGEQFF.

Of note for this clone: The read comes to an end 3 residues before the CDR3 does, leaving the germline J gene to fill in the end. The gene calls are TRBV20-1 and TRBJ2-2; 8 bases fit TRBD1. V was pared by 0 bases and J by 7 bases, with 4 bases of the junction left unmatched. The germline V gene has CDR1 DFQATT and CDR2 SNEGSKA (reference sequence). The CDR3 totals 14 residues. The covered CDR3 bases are TGCAGTGCTAGAGATCCCGGGACAGGCGGGGAG. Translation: CSARDPGTGGE. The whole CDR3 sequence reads CSARDPGTGGELFF.